This T cell receptor beta chain stems from a study of blood T cell repertoires in COVID-19. Study information: PBMCs, B-cell-depleted T cells, or T cells provided the cDNA or gDNA that made up the material.

In the authors' workflow: For nucleated cells, counts were estimated from reference gene primer amplification. The table came from immunoSEQ multiplex PCR; TCRdb's copy has only in-frame clones and leaves some out. D and trimming come from the DNA, and the V and J calls and clone size come from that table. The table shows about 170,000 clones, with about 83% occurring only once. CDR1 is SGHRS, CDR2 YFSETQ, per germline. Trimming removed 0 bases from V and 3 bases from J; junction bases left unmatched: 5. The CDR3 is made up of 15 amino acids. Seattle patients were enrolled during active infection and followed longitudinally.

The sample comprised peripheral blood. V gene TRBV5-1 combines with J gene TRBJ2-7; TRBD1 aligns across 8 bases. The receptor's source is an elderly woman with COVID-19, enrolled during active disease. The chain's CDR3 is CASSLGQGIFYEQYF. In DNA form, the CDR3 reads TGCGCCAGCAGCTTGGGACAGGGGATATTCTACGAGCAGTACTTC.